These 17 T cell receptor beta chains originate from one sample sequenced in a study of response to subunit inactivated influenza vaccine. A single record per CDR3 protein comes from TCRdb applying MiXCR to the RT-PCR reads. The repertoire holds some 480,000 distinct CDR3 sequences, with about 10% as singletons. The sample in question was PBMCs from blood, obtained 40 to 50 days after vaccination. The origin of the receptors is a man aged 50 or older who received an inactivated influenza vaccine.

This clonotype was observed at least ten times. V and J are TRBV7-2 and TRBJ1-4; the D is unclear. The CDR3 is 16 residues long. Trimming took off 1 base at V and 0 bases at J, with 9 bases between the two ends. CDR1 and CDR2 from the germline V gene are SGHTA and FQGNSA. CDR3 DNA: TGTGCCAGCAGCTTAGATTTGGTCGCAACTAATGAAAAACTGTTTTTT. The encoded protein is CASSLDLVATNEKLFF.

This clonotype was found a few times. The chain recombines TRBV6-1 with TRBJ1-5; 8 bases are shared with TRBD1. Trimming removed 1 base from V and 7 bases from J; junction bases left unmatched: 6. Germline V lookup: CDR1 MNHNS, CDR2 SASEGT. The CDR3 runs to 15 residues. CDR3: CASSEEARQGQPQHF. Here the CDR3 DNA reads TGTGCCAGCAGTGAAGAAGCCCGACAGGGGCAGCCCCAGCATTTT.

The chain employs TRBV19 and TRBJ2-6; no clear D. The CDR3 has 16 residues. The ends were cut back, 2 bases at V and 0 bases at J, with 8 bases in the middle. Germline V gene data show CDR1 as LNHDA and CDR2 as SQIVND (reference sequence). CDR3 bases: TGTGCCAGTAGTATAAATATGGGCTCTGGGGCCAACGTCCTGACTTTC. Encoded protein: CASSINMGSGANVLTF.

This chain uses TRBV11-1 with TRBJ2-3, with 8 bases lining up with TRBD2. V trimming: 2 bases; J trimming: 1 base; junction bases outside the gene matches: 11. The CDR3 is 18 amino acids. Per germline, CDR1 SGHAT and CDR2 FQDESV (reference sequence). The CDR3 bases are TGTGCCAGCAGCTTAAGAGGCGGGGGGCGGCCCGGCACAGATACGCAGTATTTT. It is translated as CASSLRGGGRPGTDTQYF.

The gene calls are TRBV7-2 and TRBJ2-5; D gene ambiguous. CDR3 size: 14 residues. The V gene's germline CDR1 is SGHTA and CDR2 FQGNSA. V shed 1 base and J shed 5 bases, with 11 bases lying between them. CDR3 sequence reads: CASSLEGKAETQYF. DNA of the CDR3: TGTGCCAGCAGCTTAGAAGGGAAGGCGGAGACCCAGTACTTC.

The chain combines TRBV20-1 with TRBJ2-7, with D perhaps TRBD1 (5 bases). Looked up from germline, CDR1 is DFQATT and CDR2 is SNEGSKA (reference sequence). The CDR3 runs 15 residues. V gave up 0 bases and J gave up 4 bases, with 16 bases separating them. The CDR3 region has the DNA TGCAGTGCTAGAGATCAAACAGGTACCTTTTACGAGCAGTACTTC. This sequence encodes CSARDQTGTFYEQYF.

The chain couples TRBV7-8 to TRBJ2-7; D is perhaps TRBD1 or TRBD2 (5 bases each). The CDR3 runs 13 residues. Per the germline V gene, CDR1 is SGHVS and CDR2 is FQNEAQ. Trimming took 2 bases from V and 6 from J, leaving 11 bases between them. The CDR3 spells CASSLMGDLEQYF. DNA of the CDR3: TGTGCCAGCAGCTTAATGGGGGACCTCGAGCAGTACTTC.

This clonotype was seen a few times. The rearrangement uses TRBV24-1 and TRBJ1-5; D not resolved. Germline assignment: CDR1 KGHDR and CDR2 SFDVKD. The CDR3 runs 14 residues. V was pared by 0 bases and J by 5 bases, with 7 bases between. DNA for the CDR3: TGTGCCACCAGTGATTTGTCGTGGGATCAGCCCCAGCATTTT. Translating gives CATSDLSWDQPQHF.

The chain links TRBV6-5 to TRBJ2-7; tentative D call: TRBD1 (5 bases). Trimming took off 0 bases at V and 1 base at J, with 10 bases between the two ends. The CDR3 loop spans 15 amino acids. CDR1 and CDR2 from the germline V gene are MNHEY and SVGAGI. CDR3 residues: CASSYSGRASYEQYF. DNA for the CDR3: TGTGCCAGCAGTTACTCAGGCAGGGCGTCCTACGAGCAGTACTTC.

This clonotype was recorded at least ten times. V and J are TRBV4-2 and TRBJ2-1; 10 nucleotides match TRBD2. Germline V lookup: CDR1 LGHNA, CDR2 YNFKEQ. V dropped 0 bases and J dropped 6; count of bases not matched to a gene: 8. This CDR3 spans 17 amino acids. The CDR3 DNA follows: TGTGCCAGCAGCCAAGATTACATGGCTAGCGGGGGCAATGAGCAGTTCTTC. It specifies CASSQDYMASGGNEQFF.

The chain links TRBV7-9 to TRBJ2-1; D gene unclear. The germline gives CDR1 SEHNR, CDR2 FQNEAQ (reference sequence). The CDR3 extends over 13 amino acids. V lost 3 bases to trimming and J lost 5 bases, with 8 bases between them. The CDR3: CASSFPGNNEQFF. The CDR3, as DNA: TGTGCCAGCAGCTTTCCCGGCAACAATGAGCAGTTCTTC. The whole variable domain, remainder taken from reference TRBV7-9 and TRBJ2-1, is DTGVSQNPRHKITKRGQNVTFRCDPISEHNRLYWYRQTLGQGPEFLTYFQNEAQLEKSRLLSDRFSAERPKGSFSTLEIQRTEQGDSAMYLCASSFPGNNEQFFGPGTRLTVL.

Only a few counts were recorded for this clonotype. The chain carries TRBV5-1 and TRBJ2-7; D is undetermined. Germline CDR1 is SGHRS and CDR2 is YFSETQ. Trimming removed 0 bases at V and 3 bases at J, with 7 bases between. This CDR3 contains 13 residues. The CDR3 spells CASSLDRYYEQYF. The CDR3, as DNA: TGCGCCAGCAGCTTGGACAGATACTACGAGCAGTACTTC.

This clonotype turned up a few times. The chain joins TRBV19 to TRBJ1-5, with 9 bases that match TRBD1. V shed 7 bases and J 4 bases; nucleotides not matched to a gene: 8. This CDR3 is 15 amino acids long. Germline-derived CDR1 and CDR2 are LNHDA and SQIVND (reference sequence). In DNA, the CDR3 is TGTGCCAGTACCACAAGGGGGACAGGGAATCAGCCCCAGCATTTT. It codes for CASTTRGTGNQPQHF.

The gene calls are TRBV4-3 and TRBJ2-3; D not resolved. Per the germline V gene, CDR1 is LGHNA and CDR2 is YSLEER. The V end was cut by 1 base, the J end by 6 bases, with 8 bases between. The CDR3 has 13 amino acids. The CDR3 nucleotides are TGCGCCAGCAGCCAAGGTATAGAGGATACGCAGTATTTT. The encoded protein is CASSQGIEDTQYF.

This clonotype turned up a few times. V usage is TRBV24-1 and J usage is TRBJ2-1; the D is unclear. From germline, CDR1 is KGHDR and CDR2 SFDVKD. V was clipped by 0 bases and J by 4 bases, with 9 bases between them. CDR3 length equals 15 residues. Here the CDR3 DNA reads TGTGCCACCAGTGATTTGAGGGTCCCATACAATGAGCAGTTCTTC. It is translated as CATSDLRVPYNEQFF.

This clonotype was seen many times. The chain couples TRBV20-1 to TRBJ2-2; the D is unclear. The ends were cut back, 6 bases at V and 2 bases at J, with 10 bases in the middle. CDR3 length: 13 residues. From germline, CDR1 is DFQATT and CDR2 SNEGSKA (reference sequence). CDR3 in DNA: TGCAGTGCCCCTTACCCTAACACCGGGGAGCTGTTTTTT. Encoded protein: CSAPYPNTGELFF.

The CDR3, as DNA: TGCAGTGCCAGTACCGGGACAGGGGGCGGCGAGCAGTACTTC. It codes for CSASTGTGGGEQYF. This chain links TRBV20-1 with TRBJ2-7; 12 nucleotides line up with TRBD1. V lost 6 bases to trimming and J lost 6 bases; unmatched junction nucleotides: 9. The CDR3 is 14 amino acids. Germline CDR1 and CDR2: DFQATT and SNEGSKA (reference sequence).